This TCR beta chain was observed in a study of shared clonotypes between healthy human individuals. Trimming pared 0 bases from V and 3 bases from J, leaving 15 bases between. The CDR3 spans 16 residues. Germline V gene data show CDR1 as SGDLS and CDR2 as YYNGEE. Assay runs were performed at deep level. Assay used: immunoSEQ multiplex PCR; TCRdb lists only in-frame clones, some missing. The data show 450,000 to 600,000 clones, 79% seen once. The sequenced material came from PBMCs. The gene calls are TRBV9 and TRBJ1-1; a possible D gene is TRBD1 (5 bases). This sequence originates from a middle-aged woman in good health. Some clones in this sample may be carry-over from other donors' samples. The CDR3 DNA is TGTGCCAGCAGCGTAGGGGCAGGGCAGGTGGACACTGAAGCTTTCTTT. Its translation: CASSVGAGQVDTEAFF.